This record looks at one T cell receptor (beta chain) sequence and its context. Its target is not known. Profiled with immunoSEQ multiplex PCR; TCRdb holds only in-frame clones, not every one. The table shows nearly 45,000 clones, with about 80% occurring only once. The source of the sample is a study of OX40 agonist ivuxolimab in advanced cancers. On the study more broadly: Antecedent anti-PD-1, anti-PD-L1 or anti-CTLA-4 therapy was permissible, with roughly 40% having received some.

Looked up from germline, CDR1 is SNHLY and CDR2 is FYNNEI. Trimming cost V 8 bases and J 0 bases, with 11 bases left between them. The CDR3 contains 14 residues. Study-level points and caveats: The study found that CD8+ T cells averaged more expanded clones than CD4+. CD4+ and CD8+ blood T cells expanded clonally by week 6 at 0.1 to 3.0 mg/kg.

Sample: CD4+ or CD8+ T cells sorted from blood, taken in a trial of the OX40 agonist ivuxolimab. This TCR was recovered from an adult with an advanced solid tumor such as melanoma, head and neck, liver or kidney cancer. The chain recombines TRBV2 with TRBJ2-1; either TRBD1 or TRBD2 may supply D (5 bases each). The CDR3 here is CASGGRSSYNEQFF. CDR3 nucleotides: TGTGCCAGCGGGGGACGGAGCTCCTACAATGAGCAGTTCTTC.